Below are 13 T cell receptor beta chains sequenced from a single sample in a study of cytomegalovirus exposure and HLA in healthy donors. Vbeta (60) and Jbeta (13) primers were used in the PCR. This table comes from immunoSEQ multiplex PCR, and its TCRdb copy is limited to in-frame clones, with some not included. Among roughly 160,000 clones listed, approximately 88% were seen once. Material for sequencing was PBMCs. The receptors shown here come from a boy aged 2 to 10 in good health and CMV-seronegative.

This clone was recorded a few times. V gene TRBV5-1 combines with J gene TRBJ1-2; D is uncertain. Deletions cut 4 bases from V and 4 bases from J, with 11 bases between. The CDR3 length is 13 residues. CDR1 is SGHRS and CDR2 is YFSETQ in the germline V gene. CDR3 sequence: CASSLQEFYGYTF. CDR3 coding DNA: TGCGCCAGCAGCCTGCAGGAATTCTATGGCTACACCTTC.

The chain carries TRBV9 and TRBJ2-3; the match to TRBD2 covers 7 bases. This CDR3 region has 16 residues. Germline V gene sequence: CDR1 SGDLS, CDR2 YYNGEE. The V gene end was trimmed by 3 bases and the J gene end by 2 bases; junction bases not matched to a gene: 9. The CDR3 protein is CASSAGRLADTDTQYF. The CDR3 nucleotides are TGTGCCAGCAGCGCCGGCAGGCTAGCGGACACAGATACGCAGTATTTT. The variable domain in full, completed from reference TRBV9 and TRBJ2-3, reads DSGVTQTPKHLITATGQRVTLRCSPRSGDLSVYWYQQSLDQGLQFLIQYYNGEERAKGNILERFSAQQFPDLHSELNLSSLELGDSALYFCASSAGRLADTDTQYFGPGTRLTVL.

The DNA of the CDR3 is TGTGCCAGCAGCTTGGTTAGTTCACCCCTCCACTTT. It specifies CASSLVSSPLHF. The chain combines TRBV5-6 with TRBJ1-6; D unclear. The CDR3 runs to 12 residues. In germline, CDR1 is SGHDT, CDR2 YYEEEE. V lost 0 bases and J 9 bases, leaving 4 bases between the germline ends.

The J gene is TRBJ2-1, the V gene TRBV6-5; D perhaps matches TRBD1 (5 bases). Germline V gene lookup returns CDR1 MNHEY and CDR2 SVGAGI. This CDR3 is 12 amino acids long. Between the trimmed V and J ends, which lost 2 bases and 7 bases, there was a span of 6 bases. The CDR3 reads CASSYRGNEQFF. The DNA for the CDR3 is TGTGCCAGCAGTTACAGGGGAAATGAGCAGTTCTTC.

Here the CDR3 reads CASSYSGQGKTEAFF. In nucleotides, the CDR3 is TGTGCCAGCAGTTACTCCGGACAGGGGAAAACTGAAGCTTTCTTT. V is TRBV6-6 and J is TRBJ1-1, with TRBD1 identical over 9 bases. CDR3 length: 15 amino acids. Trimming removed 0 bases from V and 5 bases from J; junction bases left unmatched: 4. Germline V gene lookup returns CDR1 MNHNY and CDR2 SVGAGI (reference sequence).

The sample holds one count of this clone. The rearrangement uses TRBV7-2 and TRBJ2-2; the D gene is possibly TRBD1 (5 bases). CDR1 and CDR2 from the germline V gene are SGHTA and FQGNSA. V shed 1 base and J shed 0 bases, with 9 bases lying between them. The CDR3 has 16 amino acids. DNA of the CDR3: TGTGCCAGCAGCTTAGACTGGGGCGCGAACACCGGGGAGCTGTTTTTT. This codes for CASSLDWGANTGELFF. Full variable domain (outside the CDR3, taken from reference TRBV7-2 and TRBJ2-2): GAGVSQSPSNKVTEKGKDVELRCDPISGHTALYWYRQSLGQGLEFLIYFQGNSAPDKSGLPSDRFSAERTGGSVSTLTIQRTQQEDSAVYLCASSLDWGANTGELFFGEGSRLTVL.

The table lists this clone with a count of one. This chain links TRBV10-3 with TRBJ2-1; 8 bases line up with TRBD2. Germline values: CDR1 ENHRY, CDR2 SYGVKD. The CDR3 contains 14 residues. The junction had 7 bases not matched to a gene; V was cut back by 6 bases and J by 6 bases. The DNA of the CDR3 is TGTGCCATCAGGAGGGGACTAGAAGGCAATGAGCAGTTCTTC. It codes for CAIRRGLEGNEQFF.

Remarks on this clone: An end of the junction differs from the germline gene, which may be a read error. The CDR3, as DNA: TGTGCTAGCAGCTTCCCTGCCCCGGGGTCGAACACTGAAGCTTTCTTT. Protein sequence: CASSFPAPGSNTEAFF. The rearrangement joins TRBV7-7 to TRBJ1-1; D remains ambiguous. This CDR3 comprises 16 residues. The germline V gene has CDR1 SSHAT and CDR2 FNYEAQ (reference sequence).

V gene TRBV5-5 combines with J gene TRBJ2-1; TRBD1 aligns across 10 bases. This CDR3 is 15 amino acids long. The V and J ends lost 4 bases and 8 bases, in that order; junction bases with no gene match: 9. CDR1 and CDR2 from the germline V gene are SGHKS and YYEKEE (reference sequence). CDR3 residues: CASSNPGTGDYEQFF. The CDR3 DNA follows: TGTGCCAGCAGCAATCCCGGGACAGGGGATTATGAGCAGTTCTTC.

DNA for the CDR3: TGCGCCAGCAGCCAACCGTGGGTGGAGGGACGGAACTATGGCTACACCTTC. This codes for CASSQPWVEGRNYGYTF. The rearrangement joins TRBV4-1 to TRBJ1-2; perhaps TRBD1 as D (5 bases). Germline CDR1 and CDR2: MGHRA and YSYEKL. V was pared by 2 bases and J by 2 bases, with 18 bases between. The CDR3 runs to 17 residues.

The rearrangement uses TRBV11-2 and TRBJ1-1, with D tentatively TRBD1 (5 bases). This CDR3 has 16 residues. V dropped 1 base and J dropped 4 bases, with 16 bases sitting between them. The germline V gene has CDR1 SGHAT and CDR2 FQNNGV. The CDR3 region has the DNA TGTGCCAGCAGCTTAGGTTCGGCACGGGGGAGCACTGAAGCTTTCTTT. This codes for CASSLGSARGSTEAFF.

The V gene is TRBV21-1, the J gene TRBJ1-2; the listed D gene, TRBD1, was not tested against the DNA. TRBV21-1 is a pseudogene locus. This CDR3 spans 14 amino acids. CDR3 bases: TGTGCCAGCAGCAAACGACAGCGACTTTATGGCTACACCTTC. This translates into CASSKRQRLYGYTF.

The chain uses TRBV6-6 and TRBJ2-2, with 7 bases lining up with TRBD2. V lost 7 bases to trimming and J lost 5 bases; unmatched junction nucleotides: 10. Germline values: CDR1 MNHNY, CDR2 SVGAGI (reference sequence). This CDR3 has 15 amino acids. The CDR3, as DNA: TGTGCCAGCAACCCACGTGGGGGGGTAACCGGGGAGCTGTTTTTT. It is translated as CASNPRGGVTGELFF.